One T cell receptor (beta chain) is described in this entry. The data originate from a study of cytomegalovirus exposure and HLA in healthy donors. From the roughly 120-subject validation cohort, which was separate from the approximately 670-subject first cohort, the donors were drawn. Libraries were prepared by immunoSEQ multiplex PCR; TCRdb keeps only in-frame clonotypes and omits some of them. The sample lists hundreds of thousands of clones, roughly 85% occurring once. The sample taken for sequencing was PBMCs. This sequence was found in a woman aged 18-35 years in good health and CMV-seronegative.

CDR3 nucleotides: TGCGCCAGCACCGGGGGACTAGCGGGAGCGGAGACCCAGTACTTC. Protein: CASTGGLAGAETQYF. J is TRBJ2-5 and V is TRBV10-2; 14 nucleotides align to TRBD2. Germline CDR1 reads WSHSY; CDR2 reads SAAADI. After removal of 7 bases from V and 5 bases from J, the junction contained 6 bases not matched to a gene. CDR3 length: 15 residues.